These T cell receptor beta chains were read from a single sample in a study of beta chain features in type 1 diabetes. The assay was immunoSEQ multiplex PCR, and TCRdb's table has in-frame clones only and misses some. This sample has 350,000 to 450,000 clones, with roughly 13% found just once. Sequenced: naive CD4+ T cells from blood. These receptors were taken from a woman aged 18-29 years with type 1 diabetes. The CDR3 runs from the conserved cysteine through the conserved F or W. The D gene is left open where the match is weak. The size field is filled for only some rows; it gives once, few, many or a size class.

d_call: NA; v_call: TRBV29-1; clone_size: few; j_call: TRBJ2-5; cdr3_aa: CSAGGEEETQYF; cdr3_nt: TGCAGCGCCGGAGGAGAGGAGGAGACCCAGTACTTC
d_call: TRBD2; v_call: TRBV15; clone_size: NA; j_call: TRBJ2-7; cdr3_aa: CATSRGVSGYEQYF; cdr3_nt: TGTGCCACCAGCAGAGGCGTTAGCGGGTACGAGCAGTACTTC
d_call: NA; v_call: TRBV30; clone_size: few; j_call: TRBJ1-5; cdr3_aa: CAWSGRVIRREANQPQHF; cdr3_nt: TGTGCCTGGAGTGGGCGGGTGATCCGCCGGGAGGCCAATCAGCCCCAGCATTTT
d_call: NA; v_call: TRBV28; clone_size: NA; j_call: TRBJ2-7; cdr3_aa: CASSPIRISVYEQYF; cdr3_nt: TGTGCCAGCAGCCCCATTCGGATAAGCGTCTACGAGCAGTACTTC
d_call: NA; v_call: TRBV20-1; clone_size: NA; j_call: TRBJ1-1; cdr3_aa: CSAKEYTEAFF; cdr3_nt: TGCAGTGCTAAGGAGTACACTGAAGCTTTCTTT
d_call: NA; v_call: TRBV30; clone_size: few; j_call: TRBJ2-5; cdr3_aa: CAWSVGGKGETQYF; cdr3_nt: TGTGCCTGGAGTGTGGGCGGGAAGGGAGAGACCCAGTACTTC
d_call: NA; v_call: TRBV9; clone_size: NA; j_call: TRBJ2-7; cdr3_aa: CASSVTQGSYEQYF; cdr3_nt: TGTGCCAGCAGCGTAACCCAGGGGAGCTACGAGCAGTACTTC
d_call: NA; v_call: TRBV29-1; clone_size: few; j_call: TRBJ1-1; cdr3_aa: CSATGDGGNTEAFF; cdr3_nt: TGCAGCGCTACTGGGGACGGGGGGAACACTGAAGCTTTCTTT
d_call: TRBD1; v_call: TRBV29-1; clone_size: few; j_call: TRBJ1-2; cdr3_aa: CSGGTGGAFGYTF; cdr3_nt: TGCAGCGGGGGGACAGGGGGCGCTTTTGGCTACACCTTC
d_call: NA; v_call: TRBV28; clone_size: few; j_call: TRBJ2-1; cdr3_aa: CASSLASSSYNEQFF; cdr3_nt: TGTGCCAGCAGTTTAGCGTCTAGTTCTTACAATGAGCAGTTCTTC
d_call: NA; v_call: TRBV5-4; clone_size: few; j_call: TRBJ2-5; cdr3_aa: CASRRGGGGLETQYF; cdr3_nt: TGTGCCAGCAGACGAGGAGGGGGCGGTCTGGAGACCCAGTACTTC
d_call: TRBD2; v_call: TRBV4-2; clone_size: NA; j_call: TRBJ2-2; cdr3_aa: CASSQDSGVGELFF; cdr3_nt: TGTGCCAGCAGCCAAGATAGCGGGGTCGGGGAGCTGTTTTTT
d_call: NA; v_call: TRBV5-1; clone_size: few; j_call: TRBJ2-1; cdr3_aa: CASSLGAEPNEQFF; cdr3_nt: TGCGCCAGCAGCTTGGGCGCCGAACCAAATGAGCAGTTCTTC
d_call: NA; v_call: TRBV18; clone_size: NA; j_call: TRBJ2-3; cdr3_aa: CASSLGQVDTQYF; cdr3_nt: TGTGCCAGCTCACTCGGACAAGTAGATACGCAGTATTTT
d_call: TRBD2; v_call: TRBV9; clone_size: few; j_call: TRBJ2-1; cdr3_aa: CASSPPGGYSEQFF; cdr3_nt: TGTGCCAGCAGCCCCCCGGGGGGGTACTCTGAGCAGTTCTTC
d_call: NA; v_call: TRBV4-1; clone_size: few; j_call: TRBJ1-5; cdr3_aa: CASSRYQVGPTSPGGPQHF; cdr3_nt: TGCGCCAGCAGCCGATATCAAGTCGGACCTACTTCGCCCGGGGGGCCCCAGCATTTT
d_call: TRBD2; v_call: TRBV27; clone_size: NA; j_call: TRBJ2-1; cdr3_aa: CASSLSGSGEQFF; cdr3_nt: TGTGCCAGCAGTTTAAGCGGGAGTGGGGAGCAGTTCTTC
d_call: NA; v_call: TRBV6-4; clone_size: few; j_call: TRBJ1-2; cdr3_aa: CASTPGGGDLPPNYGYTF; cdr3_nt: TGTGCCAGCACCCCCGGGGGTGGCGATCTTCCCCCTAACTATGGCTACACCTTC
d_call: TRBD1; v_call: TRBV9; clone_size: few; j_call: TRBJ1-1; cdr3_aa: CASSPNRGLAEAFF; cdr3_nt: TGTGCCAGCAGCCCTAACAGGGGACTGGCTGAAGCTTTCTTT
d_call: TRBD2; v_call: TRBV7-2; clone_size: NA; j_call: TRBJ2-4; cdr3_aa: CASSLLAGGMGLAKNIQYF; cdr3_nt: TGTGCCAGCAGCCTTTTAGCGGGGGGGATGGGACTAGCCAAAAACATTCAGTACTTC
d_call: TRBD2; v_call: TRBV7-2; clone_size: few; j_call: TRBJ2-1; cdr3_aa: CASSLVMRVAGAGEQFF; cdr3_nt: TGTGCCAGCAGCTTAGTGATGAGGGTAGCGGGAGCCGGTGAGCAGTTCTTC
d_call: TRBD2; v_call: TRBV27; clone_size: NA; j_call: TRBJ2-1; cdr3_aa: CASSAPGLAGNEQFF; cdr3_nt: TGTGCCAGCAGTGCCCCGGGACTAGCGGGCAATGAGCAGTTCTTC
d_call: TRBD2; v_call: TRBV4-3; clone_size: NA; j_call: TRBJ2-3; cdr3_aa: CASSQEGAAGIRTDTQYF; cdr3_nt: TGCGCCAGCAGCCAAGAAGGAGCAGCGGGGATCCGCACAGATACGCAGTATTTT
d_call: NA; v_call: TRBV25-1; clone_size: few; j_call: TRBJ2-7; cdr3_aa: CASSGSLTYEQYF; cdr3_nt: TGTGCCAGCAGTGGAAGCCTAACCTACGAGCAGTACTTC
d_call: NA; v_call: TRBV30; clone_size: NA; j_call: TRBJ1-2; cdr3_aa: CAWTSRGLVNYGYTF; cdr3_nt: TGTGCCTGGACCAGCCGTGGACTCGTTAACTATGGCTACACCTTC
d_call: NA; v_call: TRBV30; clone_size: few; j_call: TRBJ1-2; cdr3_aa: CAWGPSNWQGNYGYTF; cdr3_nt: TGTGCCTGGGGACCCTCAAATTGGCAGGGCAACTATGGCTACACCTTC
d_call: NA; v_call: TRBV10-3; clone_size: NA; j_call: TRBJ2-7; cdr3_aa: CAISESTYEQYF; cdr3_nt: TGTGCCATCAGTGAGTCCACCTACGAGCAGTACTTC
d_call: NA; v_call: TRBV9; clone_size: NA; j_call: TRBJ2-1; cdr3_aa: CASSVTGVNEQFF; cdr3_nt: TGTGCCAGCAGCGTGACGGGGGTAAATGAGCAGTTCTTC
d_call: NA; v_call: TRBV27; clone_size: NA; j_call: TRBJ1-2; cdr3_aa: CASSLFGDYGYTF; cdr3_nt: TGTGCCAGCAGTCTCTTCGGGGACTATGGCTACACCTTC
d_call: NA; v_call: TRBV7-9; clone_size: NA; j_call: TRBJ1-6; cdr3_aa: CASSLVVSGEGNSPLHF; cdr3_nt: TGTGCCAGCAGCTTAGTCGTTTCAGGGGAGGGTAATTCACCCCTCCACTTT